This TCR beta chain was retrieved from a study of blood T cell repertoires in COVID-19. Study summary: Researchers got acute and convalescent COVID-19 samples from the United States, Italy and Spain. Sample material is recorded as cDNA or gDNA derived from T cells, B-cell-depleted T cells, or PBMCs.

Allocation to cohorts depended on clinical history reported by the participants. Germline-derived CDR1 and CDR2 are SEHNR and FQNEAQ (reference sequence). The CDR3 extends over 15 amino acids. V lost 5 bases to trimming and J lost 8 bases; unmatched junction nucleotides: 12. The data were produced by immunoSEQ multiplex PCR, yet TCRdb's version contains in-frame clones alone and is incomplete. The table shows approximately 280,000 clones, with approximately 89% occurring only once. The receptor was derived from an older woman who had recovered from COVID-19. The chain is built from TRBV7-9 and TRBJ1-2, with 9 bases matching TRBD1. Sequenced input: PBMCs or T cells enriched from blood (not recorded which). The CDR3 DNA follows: TGTGCCAGCAGCCGGACAGGGGAGCAACTCAGGGGCTACACCTTC. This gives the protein CASSRTGEQLRGYTF.